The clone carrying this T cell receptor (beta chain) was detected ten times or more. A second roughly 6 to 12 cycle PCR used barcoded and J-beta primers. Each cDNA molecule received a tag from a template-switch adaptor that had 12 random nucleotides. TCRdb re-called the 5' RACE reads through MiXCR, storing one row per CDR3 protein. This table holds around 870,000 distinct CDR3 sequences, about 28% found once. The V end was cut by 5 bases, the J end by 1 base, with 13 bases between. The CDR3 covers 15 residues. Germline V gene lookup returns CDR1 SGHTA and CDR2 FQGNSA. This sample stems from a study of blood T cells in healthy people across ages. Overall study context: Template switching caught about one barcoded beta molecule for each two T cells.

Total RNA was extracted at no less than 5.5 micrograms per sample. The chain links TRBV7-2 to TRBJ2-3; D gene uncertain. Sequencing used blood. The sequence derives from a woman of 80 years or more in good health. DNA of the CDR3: TGTGCCAGCAGCCCACCGGCGCCCCGCACAGATACGCAGTATTTT. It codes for CASSPPAPRTDTQYF.